This T cell receptor (beta chain) is drawn from a study of cytomegalovirus exposure and HLA in healthy donors. The overall study: Earlier, 95 million to 140 million unique TCR beta sequences were recovered from 170 million or so T cells by an analysis.

Vbeta (60) and Jbeta (13) primers were used in the PCR. Data came from immunoSEQ multiplex PCR; TCRdb stores just in-frame clones and leaves some out. The data hold fewer than 120,000 clones, with around three quarters observed a single time. Study observations and caveats: There was a cluster of highly shared sequence variants that was likely a sequencing artifact.

Regarding this clone: As yet, its antigen is unknown.

V shed 6 bases and J 4 bases; nucleotides not matched to a gene: 8. The CDR3 covers 14 residues. CDR1 and CDR2 from the germline V gene are SGHNT and YENEEA. This TCR derives from a woman in her thirties in good health and CMV-seronegative. J is TRBJ1-2 and V is TRBV11-3, with 7 bases lining up with TRBD1. What was sequenced was PBMCs. The CDR3 DNA is TGTGCCAGCAGGGGGACAGTGGGGAGCTATGGCTACACCTTC. Protein product: CASRGTVGSYGYTF.